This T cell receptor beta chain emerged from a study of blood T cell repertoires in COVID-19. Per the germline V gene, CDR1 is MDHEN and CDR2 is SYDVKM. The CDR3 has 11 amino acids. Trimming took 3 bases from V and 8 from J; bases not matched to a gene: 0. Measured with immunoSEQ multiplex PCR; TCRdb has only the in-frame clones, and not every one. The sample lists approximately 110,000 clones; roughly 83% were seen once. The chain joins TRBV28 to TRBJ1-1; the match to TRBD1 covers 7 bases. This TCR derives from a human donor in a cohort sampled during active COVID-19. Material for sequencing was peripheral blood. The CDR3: CASSLGQEAFF. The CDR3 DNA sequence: TGTGCCAGCAGTTTGGGACAGGAAGCTTTCTTT.